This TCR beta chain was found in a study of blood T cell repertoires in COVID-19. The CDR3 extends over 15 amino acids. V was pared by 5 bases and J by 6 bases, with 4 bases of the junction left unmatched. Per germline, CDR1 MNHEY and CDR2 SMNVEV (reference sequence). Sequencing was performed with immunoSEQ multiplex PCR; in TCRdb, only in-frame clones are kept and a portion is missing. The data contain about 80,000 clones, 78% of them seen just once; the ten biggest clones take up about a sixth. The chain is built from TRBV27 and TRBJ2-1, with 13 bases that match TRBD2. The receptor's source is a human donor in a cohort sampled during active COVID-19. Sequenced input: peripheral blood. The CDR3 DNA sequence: TGTGCCAGCAGTCCACTAGCGGGGGGGCCCAATGAGCAGTTCTTC. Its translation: CASSPLAGGPNEQFF.